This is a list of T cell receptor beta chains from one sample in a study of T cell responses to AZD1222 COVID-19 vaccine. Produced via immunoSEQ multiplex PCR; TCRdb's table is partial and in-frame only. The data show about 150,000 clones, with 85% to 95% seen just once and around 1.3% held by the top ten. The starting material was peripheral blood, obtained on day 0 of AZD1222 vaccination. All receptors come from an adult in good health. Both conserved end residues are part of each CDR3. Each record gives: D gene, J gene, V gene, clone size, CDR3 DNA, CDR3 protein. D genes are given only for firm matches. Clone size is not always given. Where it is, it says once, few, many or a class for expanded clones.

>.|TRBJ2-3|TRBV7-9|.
TGTGCCAGCAGCGGACTAGGGGGGGATACGCAGTATTTT
CASSGLGGDTQYF
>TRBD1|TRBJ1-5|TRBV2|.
TGTGCCAGCAGCCTGGGACAGGGTCACAATCAGCCCCAGCATTTT
CASSLGQGHNQPQHF
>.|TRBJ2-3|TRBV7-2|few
TGTGCCAGCAGCTCGTCACAGGGAACAGATACGCAGTATTTT
CASSSSQGTDTQYF
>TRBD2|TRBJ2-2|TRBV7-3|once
TGTGCCAGCAGCTTATTCCCTAGCGGGAGACAAACCACCGGGGAGCTGTTTTTT
CASSLFPSGRQTTGELFF
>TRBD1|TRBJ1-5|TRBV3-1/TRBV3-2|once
TGTGCCAGCAGCCCCAGACAGGGGGTACAGCCCCAGCATTTT
CASSPRQGVQPQHF
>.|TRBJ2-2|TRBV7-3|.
TGTGCCAGCAGCTTAACTACTCGGGAGCTGTTTTTT
CASSLTTRELFF
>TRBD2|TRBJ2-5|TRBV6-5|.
TGTGCCAGCAGCTGGAGTAGCGGGAGGCCGGAGACCCAGTACTTC
CASSWSSGRPETQYF
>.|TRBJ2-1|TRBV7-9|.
TGTGCCAGCAGCTTTCTGGAGAGGCGGAATGAGCAGTTCTTC
CASSFLERRNEQFF
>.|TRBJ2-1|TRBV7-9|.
TGTGCCAGCAGCTTACCGAGGAATGAGCAGTTCTTC
CASSLPRNEQFF
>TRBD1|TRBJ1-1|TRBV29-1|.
TGCAGCGTTGCCCGACAGGGTAGGGAAGCTTTCTTT
CSVARQGREAFF
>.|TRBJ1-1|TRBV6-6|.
TGTGCCAGCAGTTACTTATCATCAGCTTTCTTT
CASSYLSSAFF
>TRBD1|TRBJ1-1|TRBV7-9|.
TGTGCCAGCAGGTTAGGGTTAAGGGGGCAAGGGAACACTGAAGCTTTCTTT
CASRLGLRGQGNTEAFF
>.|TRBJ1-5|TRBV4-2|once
TGTGCCAGCAGCCAAGATATCCTCGGGGCTCAGCCCCAGCATTTT
CASSQDILGAQPQHF
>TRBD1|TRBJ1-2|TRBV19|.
TGTGCCAGTAGTTACAGGGGTGACTATGGCTACACCTTC
CASSYRGDYGYTF
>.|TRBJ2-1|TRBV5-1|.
TGCGCCAGCAGCAGGTCACAGGGGACTTACAATGAGCAGTTCTTC
CASSRSQGTYNEQFF
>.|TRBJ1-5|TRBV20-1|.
TGCAGTGCTAGTCCTCAGTACGGGCTGAATCAGCCCCAGCATTTT
CSASPQYGLNQPQHF
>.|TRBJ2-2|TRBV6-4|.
TGTGCCAGCAGTGACTCGAGCGATCTAGCCGGGGGGGAGCTGTTTTTT
CASSDSSDLAGGELFF
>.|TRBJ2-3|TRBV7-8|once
TGTGCCAGCAGCTCCACAATCACAGATACGCAGTATTTT
CASSSTITDTQYF
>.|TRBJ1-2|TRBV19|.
TGTGCCAGTACCCCCCCAGGGCGCTATGGCTACACCTTC
CASTPPGRYGYTF
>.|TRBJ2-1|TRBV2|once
TGTGCCAGCAGTGAAAGGTACATTTGGCGGAGCTCCTACAATGAGCAGTTCTTC
CASSERYIWRSSYNEQFF
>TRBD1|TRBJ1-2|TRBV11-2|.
TGTGCCAGCAGCTTTGGACAGGGGGCTCCCTATGGCTACACCTTC
CASSFGQGAPYGYTF
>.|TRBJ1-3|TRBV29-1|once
TGCAGCGTTAAAACAGGGACGGCAAACACCATATATTTT
CSVKTGTANTIYF
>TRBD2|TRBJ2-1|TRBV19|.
TGTGCCAGTAGTCTCGATTGGACTAGCTTGGTGAGGTTCTTC
CASSLDWTSLVRFF
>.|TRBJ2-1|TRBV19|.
TGTGCCAGTGGCAATCGGTACAATGAGCAGTTCTTC
CASGNRYNEQFF
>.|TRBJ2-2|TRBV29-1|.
TGCAGCGCTAGGTATTCGGCCAACACCGGGGAGCTGTTTTTT
CSARYSANTGELFF
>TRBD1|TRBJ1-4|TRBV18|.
TGTGCCAGCTCACCTTCGACAGGGGCTAATGAAAAACTGTTTTTT
CASSPSTGANEKLFF
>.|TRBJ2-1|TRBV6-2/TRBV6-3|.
TGTGCCAGCAGTTGGATTGGCGGGGTAAACTACAATGAGCAGTTCTTC
CASSWIGGVNYNEQFF
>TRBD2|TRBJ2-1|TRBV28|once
TGTGCCAGCAGCCGAAGCGGGGGGGCCCTCAATGAGCAGTTCTTC
CASSRSGGALNEQFF
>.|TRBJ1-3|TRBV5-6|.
TGTGCCAGCAGCCCGGTCGCAGGGGCCGGAAACACCATATATTTT
CASSPVAGAGNTIYF
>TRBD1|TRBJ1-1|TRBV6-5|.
TGTGCCACCCTTAGGACAGGGTGGACTGAAGCTTTCTTT
CATLRTGWTEAFF
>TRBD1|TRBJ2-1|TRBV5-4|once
TGTGCCAGCAGCTTGGCGGGACAGAGTCACAATGAGCAGTTCTTC
CASSLAGQSHNEQFF
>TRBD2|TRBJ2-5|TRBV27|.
TGTGCCAGCGGGTTTTTGGGAAGGGGCGGGGGGCCTCCATTTGAGACCCAGTACTTC
CASGFLGRGGGPPFETQYF
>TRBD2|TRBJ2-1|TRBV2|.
TGTGCCAGCAGTGTTGAACTAGCGGGGGGGGATAACAATGAGCAGTTCTTC
CASSVELAGGDNNEQFF
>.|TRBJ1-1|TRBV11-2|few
TGTGCCAGCAGCCCTAGCAGGGGCGTGAACACTGAAGCTTTCTTT
CASSPSRGVNTEAFF
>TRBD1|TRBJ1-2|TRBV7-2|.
TGTGCCAGCAGCTTAGTGCCCTGGGACAGGAACTATGGCTACACCTTC
CASSLVPWDRNYGYTF
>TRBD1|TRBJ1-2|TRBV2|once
TGTGCCAGCAGCCCCCTTAGGACAGGGAACCATGGCTACACCTTC
CASSPLRTGNHGYTF
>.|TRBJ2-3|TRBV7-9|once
TGTGCCAGCACCCCCACAGATACGCAGTATTTT
CASTPTDTQYF
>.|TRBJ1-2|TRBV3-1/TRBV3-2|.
TGTGCCAGCAGCCAAACTTCTGGGGGGGCGGGCGGCTACACCTTC
CASSQTSGGAGGYTF
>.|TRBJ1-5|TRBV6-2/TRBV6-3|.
TGTGCCAGCAGTTGGGGACGCAATCAGCCCCAGCATTTT
CASSWGRNQPQHF
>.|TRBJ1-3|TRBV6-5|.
TGTGCCAGCAGTTACGACGGATTCACTGGAAACACCATATATTTT
CASSYDGFTGNTIYF
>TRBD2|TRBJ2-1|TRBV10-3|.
TGTGCCATCAGTGAGGGGGTAGCGGGGACGCTAAATGAGCAGTTCTTC
CAISEGVAGTLNEQFF
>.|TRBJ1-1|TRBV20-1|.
TGCAGTGCTGGAGGGAGGGCTGAAGCTTTCTTT
CSAGGRAEAFF
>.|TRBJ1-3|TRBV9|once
TGTGCCAGCAGCGTAGGAGGGTCAGCTGGAAACACCATATATTTT
CASSVGGSAGNTIYF
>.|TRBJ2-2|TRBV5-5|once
TGTGCCAGCAGCTTATTGGTGAACACCGGGGAGCTGTTTTTT
CASSLLVNTGELFF
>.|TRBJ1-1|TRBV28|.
TGTGCCAGCAGTTTAGTGGTGAACACTGAAGCTTTCTTT
CASSLVVNTEAFF
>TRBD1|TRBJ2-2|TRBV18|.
TGTGCCAGCTCACCACTCGGACTTGACAGGGTCACCGGGGAGCTGTTTTTT
CASSPLGLDRVTGELFF
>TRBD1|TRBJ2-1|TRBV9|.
TGTGCCAGCACCTCCGAGGGGGCGAACTACAATGAGCAGTTCTTC
CASTSEGANYNEQFF
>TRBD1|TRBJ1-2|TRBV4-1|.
TGCGCCAGCAGCCCCGGGACAGTGCGTGGCTACACCTTC
CASSPGTVRGYTF